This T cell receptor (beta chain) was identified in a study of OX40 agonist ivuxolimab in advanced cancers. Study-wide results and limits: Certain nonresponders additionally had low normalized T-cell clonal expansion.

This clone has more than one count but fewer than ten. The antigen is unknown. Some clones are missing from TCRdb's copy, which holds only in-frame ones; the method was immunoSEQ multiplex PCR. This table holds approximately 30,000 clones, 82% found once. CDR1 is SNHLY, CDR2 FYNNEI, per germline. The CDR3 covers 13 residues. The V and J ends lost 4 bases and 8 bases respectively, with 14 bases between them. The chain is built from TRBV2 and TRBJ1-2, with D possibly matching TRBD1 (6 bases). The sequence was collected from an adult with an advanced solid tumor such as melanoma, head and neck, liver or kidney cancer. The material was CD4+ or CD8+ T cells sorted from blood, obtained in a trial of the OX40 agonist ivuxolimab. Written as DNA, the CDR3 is TGTGCCAGCAGTGCTAACAGGGACCACGGCTACACCTTC. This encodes CASSANRDHGYTF.